This record covers a single T cell receptor (beta chain). The CDR3 totals 15 residues. V was clipped by 0 bases and J by 3 bases, with 14 bases between them. From germline, CDR1 is DFQATT and CDR2 SNEGSKA (reference sequence). The entry originates in a study of human T cells and chemical hapten exposure. For the study at large: The scalp of each patient received a weekly diphenylcyclopropenone dose for the full roughly 25-week study. Chiefly women, the patients showed alopecia areata, totalis or universalis.

The time point here: patch test 2, 6 weeks after DPC sensitization. Described treatment: therapeutic diphenylcyclopropenone sensitization with weekly scalp DPC. The study extracted total RNA from unfractionated whole blood. Unique molecular identifiers were attached to individual cDNA molecules within the library. TCRdb reanalysed the RACE reads using MiXCR and keeps one entry per CDR3 protein. The repertoire holds approximately 89,000 distinct CDR3 sequences, about 9.4% seen once, with 2% to 3% in the top ten. The receptor comes from a woman aged 30 to 39 with alopecia areata. Some clones in this sample may be carry-over from other donors' samples. The starting material was whole blood, obtained in connection with sensitization to the hapten diphenylcyclopropenone (DPC). V is TRBV20-1 and J is TRBJ1-1; no definite D call. CDR3 coding DNA: TGCAGTGCTAGAGATATGCGGGGTCCGGACACTGAAGCTTTCTTT. Its translation is CSARDMRGPDTEAFF.